This is a list of T cell receptor beta chains from one sample in a study of read filtering for tumor transcriptome and immune sequencing. From the reads, TCRdb called clonotypes with MiXCR, one entry per CDR3 protein. The data contain 93,000 or so distinct CDR3 sequences, 20% to 25% of them singletons. Specimen: a population of CD138-negative cells sorted from bone marrow. The receptors were sampled from a donor at least 40 years old with multiple myeloma. Both conserved end residues are part of each CDR3. The D gene is left open where the match is weak. The listing skips clone size in some rows; elsewhere it reads once, few, many or a size class.

cdr3_aa	cdr3_nt	j_call	d_call	v_call	clone_size
CASSFLAGVLAGELFF	TGTGCCAGCAGCTTCCTCGCGGGGGTTTTGGCCGGGGAGCTGTTTTTT	TRBJ2-2	TRBD2	TRBV5-5	few
CASSPGIGSGNIQYF	TGTGCCAGCAGCCCAGGAATAGGGTCAGGAAACATTCAGTACTTC	TRBJ2-4	.	TRBV14	many
CASSQGLAGNTGELFF	TGTGCCAGCAGCCAGGGACTAGCGGGGAACACCGGGGAGCTGTTTTTT	TRBJ2-2	TRBD2	TRBV11-2	few
CASGSRGTDTQYF	TGTGCCAGCGGCAGCAGAGGGACAGATACGCAGTATTTT	TRBJ2-3	.	TRBV6-1	few
CASSKRTGTETQYF	TGTGCCAGCAGCAAGAGGACAGGGACAGAGACCCAGTACTTC	TRBJ2-5	TRBD1	TRBV7-9	few
CASRGSEGTGQPQHF	TGTGCCAGCAGGGGGTCGGAGGGAACTGGACAGCCCCAGCATTTT	TRBJ1-5	.	TRBV6-1	many
CASGLTPDRGYNEQFF	TGTGCCAGCGGTTTAACCCCCGACAGGGGATACAATGAGCAGTTCTTT	TRBJ2-1	TRBD1	TRBV28	.
CASGTANYGYTF	TGCGCCAGCGGGACAGCTAACTATGGCTACACCTTC	TRBJ1-2	TRBD1	TRBV10-2	many
CASSLGMFTDTQYF	TGCGCCAGCAGCTTGGGGATGTTCACAGATACGCAGTATTTT	TRBJ2-3	.	TRBV5-1	many
CGVLRDRGPDEQLF	TGCGGCGTGCTCCGGGACAGGGGGCCGGATGAGCAGCTCTTC	TRBJ2-1	TRBD1	TRBV29-1	.
CASSPAGGTEAFF	TGTGCCAGCTCACCCGCAGGGGGGACTGAAGCTTTCTTT	TRBJ1-1	TRBD1	TRBV18	.
CSSRRTGTDTQYF	TGCAGCTCCCGGCGGACTGGCACAGATACGCAGTATTTT	TRBJ2-3	.	TRBV29-1	many
CASSTDRGPTDTQYF	TGTGCCAGCAGTACTGACAGGGGGCCCACAGATACGCAGTATTTT	TRBJ2-3	TRBD1	TRBV12-3/TRBV12-4	many
CASSPPYGGGTEAFF	TGTGCCAGCAGCCCCCCCTATGGGGGTGGAACTGAAGCTTTCTTT	TRBJ1-1	.	TRBV28	.
CASSQGHDRAGQPQHF	TGCGCCAGCAGCCAAGGGCATGACAGGGCAGGGCAGCCCCAGCATTTT	TRBJ1-5	TRBD1	TRBV4-1	.
CSVDGHPEAFYGYTF	TGCAGCGTTGATGGGCACCCTGAAGCATTCTATGGCTACACCTTC	TRBJ1-2	.	TRBV29-1	many
CATSDRGRSTDTQYF	TGTGCCACCAGTGATCGGGGGAGAAGCACAGATACGCAGTATTTT	TRBJ2-3	.	TRBV24-1	many
CASSVGQPSTDTQYF	TGTGCCAGCAGCGTAGGGCAGCCCAGCACAGATACGCAGTATTTT	TRBJ2-3	.	TRBV9	many
CASSPPGNEQFF	TGTGCCAGCAGCCCACCGGGGAATGAGCAGTTCTTC	TRBJ2-1	.	TRBV11-2	.
CASSVDGASIETQYF	TGTGCCAGCAGCGTAGACGGCGCCTCCATAGAGACCCAGTACTTC	TRBJ2-5	.	TRBV9	few
CSVRRGRPRNEQFF	TGCAGCGTCCGCCGGGGACGGCCTAGAAATGAGCAGTTCTTC	TRBJ2-1	.	TRBV29-1	many
CASTNAAATYTGELFF	TGTGCCAGCACTAACGCTGCCGCTACTTACACCGGGGAGCTGTTTTTT	TRBJ2-2	.	TRBV28	few
CASSKTGLAAQNEQFF	TGTGCCAGCAGTAAAACGGGACTAGCGGCCCAAAATGAGCAGTTCTTC	TRBJ2-1	TRBD2	TRBV7-2	.
CASSPLLLGTYQETQYF	TGTGCCAGCAGCCCTCTGCTCCTGGGGACATACCAAGAGACCCAGTACTTC	TRBJ2-5	.	TRBV7-2	many
CASSFKGGTSGANVLTF	TGTGCCAGCAGTTTCAAAGGGGGGACCTCTGGGGCCAACGTCCTGACTTTC	TRBJ2-6	.	TRBV7-6	many
CASSFRPRGSSYEQYF	TGTGCCAGCAGCTTTAGGCCCAGAGGAAGCTCCTACGAGCAGTACTTC	TRBJ2-7	.	TRBV11-2	.
CASSRGGSSLSGANVLTF	TGTGCCAGCAGCCGAGGGGGCAGTTCTCTCTCTGGGGCCAACGTCCTGACTTTC	TRBJ2-6	TRBD1	TRBV7-3	many
CASSLALMNTEAFF	TGCGCCAGCAGCTTGGCTCTCATGAACACTGAAGCTTTCTTT	TRBJ1-1	.	TRBV5-1	.
CASNLGQPNTEAFF	TGCGCCAGCAACCTAGGACAGCCGAACACTGAAGCTTTCTTT	TRBJ1-1	.	TRBV5-1	many
CASRGADKYGYTF	TGTGCCAGCAGGGGAGCGGATAAATATGGCTACACCTTC	TRBJ1-2	.	TRBV28	.
CATGGTDTQYF	TGTGCCACCGGAGGCACAGATACGCAGTATTTT	TRBJ2-3	.	TRBV24-1	many
CASSRMSANKGPDTQYF	TGCGCCAGCAGTAGAATGAGCGCTAACAAGGGCCCAGATACGCAGTATTTT	TRBJ2-3	.	TRBV23-1	many
CASSDAQSYNEQFF	TGTGCCAGCAGTGACGCCCAATCATACAATGAGCAGTTCTTC	TRBJ2-1	.	TRBV2	many